Listed below are T cell receptor beta chains from one sample, sequenced in a study of blood T cell repertoires in COVID-19. The repertoire was sequenced with immunoSEQ multiplex PCR; TCRdb's copy has only in-frame clones and lacks some. This table has around 250,000 clones, about 80% appearing once. Sequenced: peripheral blood. Source of these receptors: a man aged 25 to 40 who had recovered from COVID-19. The CDR3 runs from the conserved cysteine through the conserved F or W. A D gene is named only where the DNA matches it firmly. Size is omitted from some rows. Given values are once, few, many or a class for expanded clones.

j_call	clone_size	d_call	v_call	cdr3_aa	cdr3_nt
TRBJ2-3	-	-	TRBV18	CASSRRDFGTDTQYF	TGTGCCAGCTCCCGTCGGGATTTTGGCACAGATACGCAGTATTTT
TRBJ2-7	-	-	TRBV5-5	CASSWAGYEQYF	TGTGCCAGCAGCTGGGCTGGGTACGAGCAGTACTTC
TRBJ1-5	-	-	TRBV2	CASSLGSNQPQHF	TGTGCCAGCAGTTTGGGCAGCAATCAGCCCCAGCATTTT
TRBJ2-3	-	-	TRBV23-1	CASSQSGAGRAPDTQYF	TGCGCCAGCAGTCAATCGGGGGCGGGTAGGGCCCCAGATACGCAGTATTTT
TRBJ1-6	-	TRBD1	TRBV5-6	CASSSGGTVYGPLHF	TGTGCCAGCAGCTCAGGGGGCACCGTCTATGGACCCCTCCACTTT
TRBJ2-2	once	-	TRBV6-1	CASRLSSGELFF	TGTGCCAGCAGACTTTCGTCCGGGGAGCTGTTTTTT
TRBJ2-2	-	-	TRBV5-1	CASSLNSGTGELFF	TGCGCCAGCAGCTTGAATTCGGGCACCGGGGAGCTGTTTTTT
TRBJ1-1	-	-	TRBV6-5	CASRIEGGNTEAFF	TGTGCCAGCAGGATTGAAGGGGGGAACACTGAAGCTTTCTTT
TRBJ2-3	-	TRBD1	TRBV5-1	CASSSVGQGAADTQYF	TGCGCCAGCAGCTCGGTAGGCCAGGGGGCGGCAGATACGCAGTATTTT
TRBJ2-5	few	-	TRBV14	CASSQDLGAGETQYF	TGTGCCAGCAGCCAAGATTTAGGGGCCGGGGAGACCCAGTACTTC
TRBJ1-2	-	-	TRBV6-5	CASSLDFNYGYTF	TGTGCCAGCAGTTTGGACTTTAACTATGGCTACACCTTC
TRBJ1-3	-	-	TRBV5-6	CASSATGGNTIYF	TGTGCCAGCAGCGCTACAGGGGGAAACACCATATATTTT
TRBJ2-2	-	-	TRBV5-1	CASSFRRGNTGELFF	TGCGCCAGCAGCTTCAGGAGGGGTAACACCGGGGAGCTGTTTTTT
TRBJ2-1	-	-	TRBV25-1	CASSESVEGWAEQFF	TGTGCCAGCAGTGAATCGGTAGAGGGTTGGGCTGAGCAGTTCTTC
TRBJ2-2	few	-	TRBV11-2	CASSPHRDGELFF	TGTGCCAGCAGCCCCCACCGGGACGGGGAGCTGTTTTTT
TRBJ1-1	-	-	TRBV7-9	CASTFASGSRAFF	TGTGCCAGCACCTTTGCATCAGGCAGCAGGGCTTTCTTT
TRBJ1-2	-	TRBD1	TRBV6-5	CASSYIQGNGYTF	TGTGCCAGCAGTTACATACAGGGGAATGGCTACACCTTC
TRBJ1-6	-	-	TRBV7-9	CASRDAQGRGWDSPLHF	TGTGCCAGCAGGGACGCCCAGGGGAGAGGGTGGGATTCACCCCTCCACTTT
TRBJ2-3	-	-	TRBV6-5	CASDPSGGRADTQYF	TGTGCCAGCGACCCCTCCGGGGGGCGCGCAGATACGCAGTATTTT
TRBJ2-3	-	TRBD2	TRBV10-3	CATNPSGGKNTQYF	TGTGCCACCAACCCCAGCGGGGGGAAGAATACGCAGTATTTT
TRBJ2-4	-	TRBD2	TRBV7-9	CASSPTAGPKNIQYF	TGTGCCAGCAGCCCTACAGCGGGACCCAAAAACATTCAGTACTTC
TRBJ1-6	few	-	TRBV5-4	CASREGTGLLSPLHF	TGTGCCAGCAGGGAGGGCACCGGACTTCTTTCACCCCTCCACTTT
TRBJ2-7	once	-	TRBV3-1/TRBV3-2	CASSPKARGYYEQYF	TGTGCCAGCAGCCCCAAGGCAAGGGGGTACTACGAGCAGTACTTC
TRBJ2-5	-	TRBD1	TRBV5-6	CASSLGTRGQQETQYF	TGTGCCAGCAGCTTGGGAACCCGGGGACAGCAAGAGACCCAGTACTTC
TRBJ2-1	-	-	TRBV11-2	CASSFGGNEQFF	TGTGCCAGCAGCTTCGGCGGGAATGAGCAGTTCTTC
TRBJ2-1	-	TRBD2	TRBV7-9	CASSTGLAGSTNEQFF	TGTGCCAGCAGCACCGGACTAGCGGGGTCGACGAATGAGCAGTTCTTC
TRBJ1-2	-	-	TRBV3-1/TRBV3-2	CASSQDQSVNYGYTF	TGTGCCAGCAGCCAAGATCAATCAGTTAACTATGGCTACACCTTC
TRBJ1-2	-	TRBD1	TRBV10-3	CAIKDRDAAGYTF	TGTGCCATCAAAGACAGGGATGCTGCTGGCTACACCTTC
TRBJ2-1	few	TRBD2	TRBV7-9	CASSLAAGDEQFF	TGTGCCAGCAGCTTAGCGGCGGGGGATGAGCAGTTCTTC
TRBJ2-7	once	-	TRBV5-1	CASSLSSTYEQYF	TGCGCCAGCAGCTTGTCCAGTACCTACGAGCAGTACTTC
TRBJ2-5	-	TRBD2	TRBV3-1/TRBV3-2	CASSPWTSGGHQETQYF	TGTGCCAGCAGCCCCTGGACTAGCGGGGGGCACCAAGAGACCCAGTACTTC
TRBJ2-2	-	TRBD2	TRBV6-1	CASSAGTSSDNTGELFF	TGTGCCAGCAGTGCCGGGACTAGCTCGGATAACACCGGGGAGCTGTTTTTT
TRBJ2-1	-	-	TRBV19	CAVSAPGYNEQFF	TGTGCCGTATCCGCCCCGGGCTACAATGAGCAGTTCTTC
TRBJ1-2	few	TRBD1	TRBV6-5	CASRYTGDYGYTF	TGTGCCAGCAGGTATACAGGGGACTATGGCTACACCTTC
TRBJ2-5	-	TRBD2	TRBV15	CATSRDRTSSETQYF	TGTGCCACCAGCAGAGATCGGACTAGCTCGGAGACCCAGTACTTC
TRBJ1-4	-	-	TRBV6-1	CASSELSPGFGEKLFF	TGTGCCAGCAGTGAGCTATCGCCGGGGTTCGGTGAAAAACTGTTTTTT